Sequencing of this TCR beta chain was carried out in a study of memory CD4+ T cells and cytomegalovirus serostatus. Looking at the study overall: This sample comes from healthy Belgian adults, eight or nine CMV seropositive, approximately 22 seronegative.

The sort gate was single viable CD3+CD4+CD8-CD45RO+ cells for memory CD4+ T cells. Total CD4+ T cells were enriched by CD4 positive selection. The data were produced by immunoSEQ multiplex PCR, yet TCRdb's version contains in-frame clones alone and is incomplete. The data show some 48,000 clones, under 80% seen once. The CDR3 extends over 13 amino acids. Trimming left V 3 bases short and J 7 bases short, with 15 bases between. CDR1 is GTSNPN and CDR2 is SVGIG in the germline V gene (reference sequence). This TCR came from an adult in good health and CMV-seronegative. Input material: memory CD4+ T cells from blood. V is TRBV30 and J is TRBJ2-5; D could derive from TRBD1 or TRBD2 (5 bases each). The CDR3 loop reads CAWRGTASGTQYF. The CDR3 DNA reads as TGTGCCTGGAGGGGGACCGCGTCAGGGACCCAGTACTTC.